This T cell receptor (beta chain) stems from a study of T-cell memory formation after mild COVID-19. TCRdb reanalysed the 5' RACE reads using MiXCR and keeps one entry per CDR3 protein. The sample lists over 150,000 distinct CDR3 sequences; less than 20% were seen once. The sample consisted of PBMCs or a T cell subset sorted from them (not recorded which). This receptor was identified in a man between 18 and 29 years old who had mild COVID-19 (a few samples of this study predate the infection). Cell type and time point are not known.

The CDR3 DNA is TGTGCCAGCAGCTTAAGAACCAAATCGCAGTTCTTC. The encoded protein is CASSLRTKSQFF. The V and J genes are TRBV3-1 and TRBJ2-1; no definite D call. This CDR3 has 12 residues. Per germline, CDR1 LGHDT and CDR2 YNNKEL (reference sequence). V was pared by 5 bases and J by 12 bases, with 14 bases between.